A selection of T cell receptor beta chains follows, all from one sample in a study of blood T cell repertoires in COVID-19. Only in-frame clones appear in the TCRdb table, and some are missing; sequencing was by immunoSEQ multiplex PCR. The sample records around 250,000 clones, about nine tenths being singletons. The sequencing input was peripheral blood. These receptors were obtained from a woman aged 25 to 45 with active or convalescent COVID-19. Both conserved end residues are part of each CDR3. D genes are given only for firm matches. Size is omitted from some rows. Given values are once, few, many or a class for expanded clones.

clone size: .; D gene: .; J gene: TRBJ2-1; V gene: TRBV4-3; CDR3 protein: CASSQERRTLGEQFF; CDR3 DNA: TGCGCCAGCAGCCAAGAAAGGCGGACACTCGGTGAGCAGTTCTTC
clone size: .; D gene: TRBD2; J gene: TRBJ2-7; V gene: TRBV5-4; CDR3 protein: CASSLWGGPRRTYEQYF; CDR3 DNA: TGTGCCAGCAGCTTGTGGGGGGGTCCCCGTAGGACCTACGAGCAGTACTTC
clone size: .; D gene: TRBD1; J gene: TRBJ2-7; V gene: TRBV11-2; CDR3 protein: CASSLKTTGTVLSYEQYF; CDR3 DNA: TGTGCCAGCAGCTTAAAAACCACAGGGACAGTCCTTTCCTACGAGCAGTACTTC
clone size: .; D gene: TRBD1; J gene: TRBJ1-6; V gene: TRBV7-2; CDR3 protein: CASSSRTGTSSPLHF; CDR3 DNA: TGTGCCAGCAGCTCCCGGACAGGGACCTCTTCACCCCTCCACTTT
clone size: .; D gene: TRBD1; J gene: TRBJ1-5; V gene: TRBV18; CDR3 protein: CASSRDRGQDQPQHF; CDR3 DNA: TGTGCCAGCTCAAGGGACAGGGGACAAGATCAGCCCCAGCATTTT
clone size: .; D gene: TRBD1; J gene: TRBJ2-7; V gene: TRBV10-2; CDR3 protein: CASTSGQGAYEQYF; CDR3 DNA: TGCGCCAGCACCTCGGGACAGGGGGCTTACGAGCAGTACTTC
clone size: .; D gene: .; J gene: TRBJ1-1; V gene: TRBV9; CDR3 protein: CASSGTDRNTEAFF; CDR3 DNA: TGTGCCAGCAGCGGGACGGACAGGAACACTGAAGCTTTCTTT
clone size: .; D gene: TRBD2; J gene: TRBJ2-5; V gene: TRBV9; CDR3 protein: CASSVGLAGRYQETQYF; CDR3 DNA: TGTGCCAGCAGCGTCGGACTAGCGGGACGGTACCAAGAGACCCAGTACTTC
clone size: few; D gene: .; J gene: TRBJ1-1; V gene: TRBV24-1; CDR3 protein: CATSAGMNTEAFF; CDR3 DNA: TGTGCCACCAGTGCGGGGATGAACACTGAAGCTTTCTTT
clone size: .; D gene: .; J gene: TRBJ1-6; V gene: TRBV18; CDR3 protein: CASSLWDGSSYNSPLHF; CDR3 DNA: TGTGCCAGCTCCCTCTGGGACGGGAGCTCCTATAATTCACCCCTCCACTTT
clone size: .; D gene: TRBD1; J gene: TRBJ2-6; V gene: TRBV7-2; CDR3 protein: CASSPSGTGSGANVLTF; CDR3 DNA: TGTGCCAGCAGCCCTTCCGGGACAGGGTCTGGGGCCAACGTCCTGACTTTC
clone size: .; D gene: TRBD1; J gene: TRBJ2-5; V gene: TRBV7-9; CDR3 protein: CASSLGDRGQQETQYF; CDR3 DNA: TGTGCCAGCAGCTTAGGGGACAGGGGGCAACAAGAGACCCAGTACTTC
clone size: .; D gene: .; J gene: TRBJ1-2; V gene: TRBV27; CDR3 protein: CASSGRSREGVNYGYTF; CDR3 DNA: TGTGCCAGCAGTGGCCGTAGCAGGGAGGGGGTGAACTATGGCTACACCTTC
clone size: .; D gene: .; J gene: TRBJ1-2; V gene: TRBV4-3; CDR3 protein: CASSQEMWGGGYTF; CDR3 DNA: TGCGCCAGCAGCCAAGAAATGTGGGGGGGAGGCTACACCTTC
clone size: .; D gene: .; J gene: TRBJ2-5; V gene: TRBV5-1; CDR3 protein: CASRGSGETQYF; CDR3 DNA: TGCGCCAGCAGAGGTTCAGGGGAGACCCAGTACTTC
clone size: .; D gene: TRBD1; J gene: TRBJ2-1; V gene: TRBV4-1; CDR3 protein: CASTTKPVGTDNEQFF; CDR3 DNA: TGCGCCAGCACCACCAAACCTGTGGGGACAGACAATGAGCAGTTCTTC
clone size: .; D gene: TRBD1; J gene: TRBJ2-7; V gene: TRBV7-2; CDR3 protein: CASSFGTGGDEQYF; CDR3 DNA: TGTGCCAGCAGCTTCGGGACAGGGGGCGACGAGCAGTACTTC
clone size: .; D gene: .; J gene: TRBJ1-4; V gene: TRBV6-5; CDR3 protein: CASSSGGDEKLFF; CDR3 DNA: TGTGCCAGCAGTTCCGGGGGAGATGAAAAACTGTTTTTT
clone size: .; D gene: .; J gene: TRBJ1-4; V gene: TRBV5-4; CDR3 protein: CASSRERNEKLFF; CDR3 DNA: TGTGCCAGCAGCCGGGAACGTAATGAAAAACTGTTTTTT
clone size: .; D gene: .; J gene: TRBJ1-2; V gene: TRBV28; CDR3 protein: CASTPPPGGYTF; CDR3 DNA: TGTGCCAGCACACCCCCCCCGGGGGGCTACACCTTC
clone size: .; D gene: .; J gene: TRBJ1-2; V gene: TRBV6-2/TRBV6-3; CDR3 protein: CASSGSRGDTYGYTF; CDR3 DNA: TGTGCCAGCAGTGGTTCTCGGGGGGATACCTATGGCTACACCTTC
clone size: once; D gene: TRBD1; J gene: TRBJ2-7; V gene: TRBV2; CDR3 protein: CASRLDRGGLDEQYF; CDR3 DNA: TGTGCCAGCAGGCTCGACAGGGGCGGCCTAGACGAGCAGTACTTC
clone size: .; D gene: .; J gene: TRBJ2-5; V gene: TRBV7-8; CDR3 protein: CASSLEVQETQYF; CDR3 DNA: TGTGCCAGCAGCTTGGAGGTTCAAGAGACCCAGTACTTC
clone size: .; D gene: .; J gene: TRBJ1-2; V gene: TRBV6-6; CDR3 protein: CASSQRGRSSPPYGYTF; CDR3 DNA: TGTGCCAGCAGTCAAAGGGGCAGGTCCTCCCCACCCTATGGCTACACCTTC
clone size: .; D gene: .; J gene: TRBJ2-7; V gene: TRBV19; CDR3 protein: CASSPAGRHVDEQYF; CDR3 DNA: TGTGCCAGTAGCCCCGCAGGGAGGCACGTAGACGAGCAGTACTTC
clone size: .; D gene: .; J gene: TRBJ1-2; V gene: TRBV27; CDR3 protein: CASSFVGGGYGYTF; CDR3 DNA: TGTGCCAGCAGTTTTGTAGGGGGGGGCTATGGCTACACCTTC
clone size: .; D gene: TRBD2; J gene: TRBJ2-5; V gene: TRBV19; CDR3 protein: CASRERGAGETQYF; CDR3 DNA: TGTGCCAGTAGAGAGCGGGGGGCAGGGGAGACCCAGTACTTC